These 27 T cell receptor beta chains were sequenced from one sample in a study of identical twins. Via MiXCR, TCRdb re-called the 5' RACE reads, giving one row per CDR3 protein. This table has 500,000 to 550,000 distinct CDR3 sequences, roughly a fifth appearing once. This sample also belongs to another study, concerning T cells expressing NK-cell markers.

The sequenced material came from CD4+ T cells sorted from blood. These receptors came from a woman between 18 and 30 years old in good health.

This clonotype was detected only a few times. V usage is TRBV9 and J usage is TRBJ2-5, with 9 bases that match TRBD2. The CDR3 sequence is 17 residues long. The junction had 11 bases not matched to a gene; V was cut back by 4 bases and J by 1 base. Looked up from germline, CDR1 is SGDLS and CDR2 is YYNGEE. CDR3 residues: CASSPRGGSGGQETQYF. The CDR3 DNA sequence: TGTGCCAGCAGCCCCCGAGGGGGTAGCGGGGGCCAAGAGACCCAGTACTTC.

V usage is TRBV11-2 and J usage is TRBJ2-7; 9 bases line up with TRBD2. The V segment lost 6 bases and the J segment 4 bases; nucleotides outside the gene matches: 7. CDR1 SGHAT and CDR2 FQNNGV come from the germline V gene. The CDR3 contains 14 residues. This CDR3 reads CASSPGLARYEQYF. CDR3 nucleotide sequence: TGTGCCAGCAGTCCCGGACTAGCGAGATACGAGCAGTACTTC.

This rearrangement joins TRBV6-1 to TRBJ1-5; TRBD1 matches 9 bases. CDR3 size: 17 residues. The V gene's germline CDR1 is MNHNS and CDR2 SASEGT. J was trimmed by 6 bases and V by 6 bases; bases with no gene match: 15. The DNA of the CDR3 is TGTGCCAGCAGCCCAGGACAGGGGCCCGTCCAAACTCAGCCCCAGCATTTT. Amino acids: CASSPGQGPVQTQPQHF.

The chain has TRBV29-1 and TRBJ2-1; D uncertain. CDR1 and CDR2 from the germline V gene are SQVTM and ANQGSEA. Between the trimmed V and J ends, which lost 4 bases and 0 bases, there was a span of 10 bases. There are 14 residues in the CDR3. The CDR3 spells CSVAPLSSYNEQFF. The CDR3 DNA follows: TGCAGCGTTGCCCCCTTGAGCTCCTACAATGAGCAGTTCTTC.

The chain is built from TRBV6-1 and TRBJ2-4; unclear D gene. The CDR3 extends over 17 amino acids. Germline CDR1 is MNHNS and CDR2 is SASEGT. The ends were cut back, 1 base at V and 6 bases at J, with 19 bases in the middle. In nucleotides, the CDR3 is TGTGCCAGCAGTGAAGGAGGTGGTTTTACGAGGAGAAACATTCAGTACTTC. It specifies CASSEGGGFTRRNIQYF.

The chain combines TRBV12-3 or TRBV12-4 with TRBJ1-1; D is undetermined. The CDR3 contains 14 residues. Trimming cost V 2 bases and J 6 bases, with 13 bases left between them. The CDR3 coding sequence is TGTGCCAGCAGTTTATGGCATGGGGTGGCTGAAGCTTTCTTT. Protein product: CASSLWHGVAEAFF.

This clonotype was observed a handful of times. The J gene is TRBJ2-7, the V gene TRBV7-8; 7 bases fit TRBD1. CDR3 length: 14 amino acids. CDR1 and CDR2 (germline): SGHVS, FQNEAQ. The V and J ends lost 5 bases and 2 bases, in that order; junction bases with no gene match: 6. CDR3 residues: CASSPRTGAYEQYF. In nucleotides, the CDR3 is TGTGCCAGCAGCCCCCGGACAGGTGCCTACGAGCAGTACTTC. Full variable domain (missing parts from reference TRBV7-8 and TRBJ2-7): GAGVSQSPRYKVAKRGQDVALRCDPISGHVSLFWYQQALGQGPEFLTYFQNEAQLDKSGLPSDRFFAERPEGSVSTLKIQRTQQEDSAVYLCASSPRTGAYEQYFGPGTRLTVT.

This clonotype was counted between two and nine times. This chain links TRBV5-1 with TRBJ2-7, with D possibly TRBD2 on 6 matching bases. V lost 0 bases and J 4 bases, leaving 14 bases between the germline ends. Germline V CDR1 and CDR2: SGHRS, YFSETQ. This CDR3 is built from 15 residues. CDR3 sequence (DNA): TGCGCCAGCAGCTTGGACGGACTAAGGGAGTACGAGCAGTACTTC. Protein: CASSLDGLREYEQYF.

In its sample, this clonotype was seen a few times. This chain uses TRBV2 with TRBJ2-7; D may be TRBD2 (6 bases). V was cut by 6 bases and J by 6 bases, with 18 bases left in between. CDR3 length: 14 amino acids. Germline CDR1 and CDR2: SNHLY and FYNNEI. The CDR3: CASSQRRDIGEQYF. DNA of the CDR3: TGTGCCAGCAGCCAGCGGCGGGATATCGGCGAGCAGTACTTC.

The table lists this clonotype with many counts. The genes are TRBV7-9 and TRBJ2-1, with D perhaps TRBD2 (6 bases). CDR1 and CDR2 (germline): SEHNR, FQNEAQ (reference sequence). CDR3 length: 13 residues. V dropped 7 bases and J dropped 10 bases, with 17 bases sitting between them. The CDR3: CASNSPGVNEQFF. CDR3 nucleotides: TGTGCCAGCAACTCCCCGGGGGTTAACGAGCAGTTCTTC.

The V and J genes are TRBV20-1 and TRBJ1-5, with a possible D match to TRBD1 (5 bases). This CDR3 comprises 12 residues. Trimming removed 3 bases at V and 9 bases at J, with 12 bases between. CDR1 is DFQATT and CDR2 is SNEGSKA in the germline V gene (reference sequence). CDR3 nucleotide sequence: TGCAGTGCTAGTGGGCAGGGAGCGCCCCAGCATTTT. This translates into CSASGQGAPQHF.

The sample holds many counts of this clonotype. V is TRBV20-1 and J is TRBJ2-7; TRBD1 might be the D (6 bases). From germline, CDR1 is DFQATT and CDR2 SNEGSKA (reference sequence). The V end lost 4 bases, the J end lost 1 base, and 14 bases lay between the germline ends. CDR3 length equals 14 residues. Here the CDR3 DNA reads TGCAGTGCTATCGCAGGGGTTCTATCCTACGAGCAGTACTTC. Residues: CSAIAGVLSYEQYF.

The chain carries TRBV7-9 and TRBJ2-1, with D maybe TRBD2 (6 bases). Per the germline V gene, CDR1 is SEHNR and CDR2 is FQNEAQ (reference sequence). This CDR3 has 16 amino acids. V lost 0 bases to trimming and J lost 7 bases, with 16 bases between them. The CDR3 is CASSLASGEGRNEQFF. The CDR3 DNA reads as TGTGCCAGCAGCTTAGCGTCAGGAGAGGGGAGGAATGAGCAGTTCTTC.

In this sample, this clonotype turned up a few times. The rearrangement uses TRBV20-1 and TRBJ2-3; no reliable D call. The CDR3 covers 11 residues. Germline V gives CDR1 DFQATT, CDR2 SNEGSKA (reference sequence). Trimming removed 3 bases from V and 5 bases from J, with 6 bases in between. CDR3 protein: CSASRVDTQYF. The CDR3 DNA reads TGCAGTGCTAGCCGGGTAGATACGCAGTATTTT.

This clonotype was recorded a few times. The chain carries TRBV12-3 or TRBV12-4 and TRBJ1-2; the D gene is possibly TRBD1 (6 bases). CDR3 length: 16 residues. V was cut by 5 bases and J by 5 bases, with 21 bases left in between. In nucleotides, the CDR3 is TGTGCCAGCAGTGAGCCACGGAAAGGGGGACATTATGGCTACACCTTC. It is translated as CASSEPRKGGHYGYTF.

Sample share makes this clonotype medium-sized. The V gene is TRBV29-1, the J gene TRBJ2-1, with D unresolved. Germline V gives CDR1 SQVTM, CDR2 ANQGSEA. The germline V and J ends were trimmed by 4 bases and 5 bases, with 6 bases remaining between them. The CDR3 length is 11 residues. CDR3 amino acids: CSVVGDNEQFF. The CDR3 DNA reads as TGCAGCGTTGTTGGAGACAATGAGCAGTTCTTC.

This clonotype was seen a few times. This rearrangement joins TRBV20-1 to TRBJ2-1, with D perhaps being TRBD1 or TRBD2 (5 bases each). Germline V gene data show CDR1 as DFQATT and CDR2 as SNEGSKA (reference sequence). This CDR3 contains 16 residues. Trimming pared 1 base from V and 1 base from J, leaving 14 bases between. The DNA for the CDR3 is TGCAGTGCTAGAGCCGGGACCGTCCCTTCCTACAATGAGCAGTTCTTC. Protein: CSARAGTVPSYNEQFF.

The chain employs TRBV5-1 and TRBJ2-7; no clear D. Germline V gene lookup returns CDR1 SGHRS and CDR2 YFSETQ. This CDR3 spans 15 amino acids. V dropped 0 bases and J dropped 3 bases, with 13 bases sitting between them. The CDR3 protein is CASSLAVSGDYEQYF. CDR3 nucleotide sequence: TGCGCCAGCAGCTTGGCCGTGTCCGGAGACTACGAGCAGTACTTC.

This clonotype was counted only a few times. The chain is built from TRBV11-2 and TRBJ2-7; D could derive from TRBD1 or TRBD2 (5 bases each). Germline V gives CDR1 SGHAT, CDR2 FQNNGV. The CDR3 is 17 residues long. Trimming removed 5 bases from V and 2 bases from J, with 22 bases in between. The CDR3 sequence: CASSTHMRGAQTYEQYF. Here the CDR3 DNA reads TGTGCCAGCAGCACTCATATGAGGGGCGCGCAAACCTACGAGCAGTACTTC.

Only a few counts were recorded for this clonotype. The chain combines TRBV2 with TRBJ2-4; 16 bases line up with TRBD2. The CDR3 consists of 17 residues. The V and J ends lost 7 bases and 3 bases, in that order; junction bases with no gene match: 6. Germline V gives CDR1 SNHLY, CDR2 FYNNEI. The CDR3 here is CASTLGLAGGLKNIQYF. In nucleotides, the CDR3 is TGTGCCAGCACCCTGGGACTAGCGGGGGGGCTCAAAAACATTCAGTACTTC.

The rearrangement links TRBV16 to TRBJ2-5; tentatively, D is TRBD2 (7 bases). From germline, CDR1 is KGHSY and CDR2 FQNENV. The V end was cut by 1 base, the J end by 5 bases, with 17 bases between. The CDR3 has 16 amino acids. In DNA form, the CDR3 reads TGTGCCAGCAGCCAATTTCTGACGGGGGGCTCGGAGACCCAGTACTTC. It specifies CASSQFLTGGSETQYF.

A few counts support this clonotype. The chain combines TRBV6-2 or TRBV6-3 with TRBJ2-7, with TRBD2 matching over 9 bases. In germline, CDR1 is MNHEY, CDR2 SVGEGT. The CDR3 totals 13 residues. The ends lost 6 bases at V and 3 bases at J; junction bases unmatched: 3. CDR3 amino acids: CASSRLADYEQYF. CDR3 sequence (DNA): TGTGCCAGCAGCCGACTAGCGGACTACGAGCAGTACTTC.

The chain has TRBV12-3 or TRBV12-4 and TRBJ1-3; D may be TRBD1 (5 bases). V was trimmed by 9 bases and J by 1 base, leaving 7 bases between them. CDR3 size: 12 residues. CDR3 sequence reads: CASRTSGNTIYF. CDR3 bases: TGTGCCAGTCGGACATCTGGAAACACCATATATTTT.

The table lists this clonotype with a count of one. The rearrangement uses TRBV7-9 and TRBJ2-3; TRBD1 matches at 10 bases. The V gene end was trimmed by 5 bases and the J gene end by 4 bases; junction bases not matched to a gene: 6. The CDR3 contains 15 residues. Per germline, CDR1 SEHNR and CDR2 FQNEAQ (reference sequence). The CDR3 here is CASSRQGAHSDTQYF. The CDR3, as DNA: TGTGCCAGCAGCCGACAGGGGGCGCATTCAGATACGCAGTATTTT.

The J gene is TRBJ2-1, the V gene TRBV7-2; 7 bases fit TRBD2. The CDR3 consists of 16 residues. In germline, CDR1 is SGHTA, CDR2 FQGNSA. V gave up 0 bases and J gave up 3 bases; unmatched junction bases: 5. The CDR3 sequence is CASSLAGGSIYNEQFF. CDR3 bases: TGTGCCAGCAGCTTAGCAGGCGGGAGTATCTACAATGAGCAGTTCTTC.

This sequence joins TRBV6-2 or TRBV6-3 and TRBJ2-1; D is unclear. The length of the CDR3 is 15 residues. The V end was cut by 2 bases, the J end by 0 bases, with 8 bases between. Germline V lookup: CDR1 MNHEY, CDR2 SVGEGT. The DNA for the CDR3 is TGTGCCAGCAGTTACGAACGTAGCTCCTACAATGAGCAGTTCTTC. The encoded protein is CASSYERSSYNEQFF.

In DNA form, the CDR3 reads TGTGCCATCTCGACGGAACCGAACACTGAAGCTTTCTTT. Protein sequence: CAISTEPNTEAFF. The chain carries TRBV10-3 and TRBJ1-1; D remains unclear. The CDR3 sequence is 13 residues long. Germline lookup yields CDR1 ENHRY and CDR2 SYGVKD. Trimming cost V 8 bases and J 1 base, with 11 bases left between them.